This T cell receptor (beta chain) was sequenced for a study of cytomegalovirus exposure and HLA in healthy donors. Findings and limits, study-wide: Accounts indicate the classifier identified cytomegalovirus status with strong specificity and sensitivity. The authors later found most CMV-associated TCR beta chains appeared HLA-restricted. Many donors carried some public TCRs, although rarity characterized most TCR sequences. When the data were analyzed later, several of the most significant clusters appeared to be linked to common viral pathogens.

This CDR3 has 17 residues. Germline-derived CDR1 and CDR2 are SEHNR and FQNEAQ (reference sequence). As to this clone: Its antigen is not identified. Relative to the germline gene, one junction end is altered; a read error may explain this.

The study ran its PCR with 60 Vbeta and 13 Jbeta primers. The method was immunoSEQ multiplex PCR; TCRdb's version includes in-frame clones alone and lacks a portion of them. The table lists approximately 140,000 clones, less than 85% of them singletons. This clonotype was sampled from a man aged 45-65 years in good health and CMV-seropositive. The chain is built from TRBV7-9 and TRBJ2-4; TRBD2 matches at 10 bases. Sequenced sample: PBMCs. The CDR3: CSSSILLAGKAKNIQYF. CDR3 DNA: TGTTCCAGCAGCATCCTACTAGCGGGAAAGGCCAAAAACATTCAGTACTTC.